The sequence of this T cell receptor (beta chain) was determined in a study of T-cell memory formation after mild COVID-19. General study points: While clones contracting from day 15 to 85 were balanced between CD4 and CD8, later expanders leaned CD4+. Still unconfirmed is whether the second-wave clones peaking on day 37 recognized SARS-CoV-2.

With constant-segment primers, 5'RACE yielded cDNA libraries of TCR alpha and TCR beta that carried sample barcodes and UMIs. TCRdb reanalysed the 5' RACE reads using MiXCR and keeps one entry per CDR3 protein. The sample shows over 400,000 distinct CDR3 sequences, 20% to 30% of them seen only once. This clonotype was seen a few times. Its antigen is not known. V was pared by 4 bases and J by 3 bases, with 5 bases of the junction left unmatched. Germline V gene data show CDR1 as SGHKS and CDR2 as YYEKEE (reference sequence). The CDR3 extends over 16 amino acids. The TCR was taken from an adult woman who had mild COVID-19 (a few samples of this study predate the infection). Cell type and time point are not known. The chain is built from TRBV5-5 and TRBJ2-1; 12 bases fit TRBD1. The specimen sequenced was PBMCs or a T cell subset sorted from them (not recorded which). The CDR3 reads CASSPGTGGFYNEQFF. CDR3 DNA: TGTGCCAGCAGCCCCGGGACAGGGGGCTTCTACAATGAGCAGTTCTTC.